Given below is one T cell receptor (beta chain) in context. TCRdb passed the 5' RACE reads through MiXCR, listing each CDR3 protein once. Of about 610,000 distinct CDR3 sequences in the sample, around 16% were seen once. This specimen comes from a study of T-cell memory formation after mild COVID-19. The CDR3 contains 15 residues. The V gene end was trimmed by 4 bases and the J gene end by 3 bases; junction bases not matched to a gene: 4. CDR1 is SGHTA and CDR2 is FQGNSA in the germline V gene. V usage is TRBV7-2 and J usage is TRBJ2-1, with 9 positions matching TRBD1. Sequencing was performed on PBMCs or a T cell subset sorted from them (not recorded which). This clonotype was sampled from an adult woman who had mild COVID-19 (a few samples of this study predate the infection). Cell type and time point are not known. CDR3 DNA: TGTGCCAGCAGCTGGGGACAGGGCAGCTACAATGAGCAGTTCTTC. It codes for CASSWGQGSYNEQFF.